This TCR beta chain was documented in a study of T cell repertoires in cytomegalovirus infection (dated by TCRdb to the late 2010s). Background on the whole study: Donor HLA type was relevant to the analysis, because carriage of CMV infection together with the matching HLA type was indicated by public TCR beta signatures. On the study overall, not on this receptor specifically: Cumulative frequency of public TCR beta family members discriminated carriers of CMV infection plus the relevant HLA type in this cohort and an independent 352-donor cohort. The ex vivo response was dominated by HLA-C-restricted CMV-specific TCR beta clonotypes, and the single most frequent clonotype in two of eight donors was supplied by these HLA-C-restricted clonotypes.

Sequencing used an Illumina HiSeq 1500. TCRdb redid the processing of the public reads, applying fastp at Q25 and MiXCR, and retained in-frame beta chains. Each entry is one CDR3 protein sequence, shown with its most common DNA and genes. The sample table holds 150,000 to 200,000 distinct CDR3 sequences, of which 17% were seen once. Jointly, the top ten make up about 19% of the sample. Concerning this clonotype: Its antigen is unknown. Base qualities are not at hand, and no much larger clone is one base apart.

V is pruned by 3 bases and J by 2 bases, leaving 2 bases of the junction without a gene match. The CDR3 measures 16 amino acids from cysteine to phenylalanine. Just the 48-base CDR3 DNA is kept, in frame starting at base 1. CDR1 and CDR2 are read off the germline V gene as MDHEN and SYDVKM. Here the chain combines TRBV28 and TRBJ2-3; the central 13 bases match TRBD2. This receptor was obtained from a human donor in good health (CMV status not recorded). Some clones in this sample may be carry-over from other donors' samples. The source material was CD8+ T cells from PBMCs. The nucleotides read TGTGCCAGCAGTTTGGGGACTAGCGGGGTCACAGATACGCAGTATTTT. This encodes CASSLGTSGVTDTQYF.